The 26 T cell receptor beta chains below come from one sample, sequenced in a study of blood T cells in healthy people across ages. Primers used in a second PCR of roughly 6 to 11 cycles were a sample-barcoded 5' primer and a J-beta primer mix. TCRdb passed the 5' RACE reads through MiXCR, listing each CDR3 protein once. The sample records over 600,000 distinct CDR3 sequences, roughly three fifths being singletons. Sequenced input: blood. The receptors derive from a man aged 35 to 55 in good health.

At least ten counts were recorded for this clonotype. The gene calls are TRBV20-1 and TRBJ1-2; D not certain. CDR3 length: 13 amino acids. Germline V gene data show CDR1 as DFQATT and CDR2 as SNEGSKA (reference sequence). The ends were cut back, 6 bases at V and 3 bases at J, with 14 bases in the middle. The CDR3 coding sequence is TGCAGTGCCCAGGAGGAGAGCGACTATGGCTACACCTTC. Its translation is CSAQEESDYGYTF.

The rearrangement joins TRBV5-6 to TRBJ2-3; D remains ambiguous. V was cut by 3 bases and J by 0 bases, with 17 bases left in between. The CDR3 sequence is 17 residues long. CDR1 is SGHDT, CDR2 YYEEEE, per germline. The CDR3: CASSSGPTPSSTDTQYF. DNA of the CDR3: TGTGCCAGCAGCTCGGGCCCTACCCCGTCTAGCACAGATACGCAGTATTTT.

The CDR3 reads CASSLPDRVREQYF. The DNA for the CDR3 is TGTGCCAGCAGCTTACCGGACAGGGTAAGGGAGCAGTACTTC. This chain joins TRBV7-2 and TRBJ2-7, with 8 bases aligning to TRBD1. Germline trimming cut 2 bases from V and 7 bases from J; bases unmatched to any gene: 7. Per germline, CDR1 SGHTA and CDR2 FQGNSA. The CDR3 spans 14 residues.

The rearrangement uses TRBV9 and TRBJ2-5; D uncertain. The CDR3 extends over 11 amino acids. Germline V gene lookup returns CDR1 SGDLS and CDR2 YYNGEE. The ends were cut back, 3 bases at V and 13 bases at J, with 13 bases in the middle. CDR3 sequence reads: CASSAEKRLYF. CDR3 nucleotides: TGTGCCAGCAGCGCGGAAAAGAGGCTGTACTTC.

The rearrangement uses TRBV7-9 and TRBJ1-2, with 7 bases fitting TRBD1. Germline V CDR1 and CDR2: SEHNR, FQNEAQ (reference sequence). The V and J ends lost 2 bases and 6 bases, in that order; junction bases with no gene match: 6. This CDR3 comprises 14 residues. CDR3 protein: CASSLRRGADGYTF. CDR3 nucleotide sequence: TGTGCCAGCAGCTTACGCAGGGGGGCGGATGGCTACACCTTC.

The rearrangement links TRBV15 to TRBJ2-1; possibly TRBD2 for D (7 bases). The CDR3 extends over 16 amino acids. Germline CDR1 is LNHNV and CDR2 is YYDKDF (reference sequence). Trimming pared 0 bases from V and 7 bases from J, leaving 16 bases between. CDR3 protein: CATSRDRGGSWNEQFF. The CDR3 region has the DNA TGTGCCACCAGCAGAGATAGGGGGGGCTCTTGGAATGAGCAGTTCTTC.

The chain carries TRBV6-2 or TRBV6-3 and TRBJ1-5; a possible D gene is TRBD1 (5 bases). CDR3 length: 14 amino acids. Germline V gives CDR1 MNHEY, CDR2 SVGEGT. Between the trimmed V and J ends, which lost 5 bases and 10 bases, there was a span of 18 bases. The chain's CDR3 is CASSLGGGGPPQHF. CDR3 in DNA: TGTGCCAGCAGTCTGGGCGGGGGGGGTCCACCCCAGCATTTT.

This rearrangement joins TRBV3-1 to TRBJ2-5; D possibly corresponds to TRBD2 (6 bases). The CDR3 length is 16 residues. The V end lost 4 bases, the J end lost 11 bases, and 26 bases lay between the germline ends. Germline V CDR1 and CDR2: LGHDT, YNNKEL (reference sequence). Here the CDR3 reads CASSPTGGTQGGEQYF. CDR3 sequence (DNA): TGTGCCAGCAGCCCGACTGGAGGGACCCAAGGAGGAGAGCAGTACTTC.

The chain combines TRBV7-3 with TRBJ2-7, with D perhaps TRBD2 (5 bases). The CDR3 is 13 residues long. Trimming left V 8 bases short and J 9 bases short, with 20 bases between. CDR1 is SGHTA, CDR2 FQGTGA, per germline. This CDR3 is CASGEGLAAAQYF. The DNA for the CDR3 is TGTGCCAGCGGCGAAGGACTTGCGGCTGCGCAGTACTTC. The variable domain in full, with the rest retrieved from reference TRBV7-3 and TRBJ2-7, is GAGVSQTPSNKVTEKGKYVELRCDPISGHTALYWYRQSLGQGPEFLIYFQGTGAADDSGLPNDRFFAVRPEGSVSTLKIQRTERGDSAVYLCASGEGLAAAQYFGPGTRLTVT.

The chain is built from TRBV5-6 and TRBJ1-6, with 8 bases fitting TRBD1. V trimming: 4 bases; J trimming: 13 bases; junction bases outside the gene matches: 10. The CDR3 is 14 residues long. Germline loops: CDR1 SGHDT, CDR2 YYEEEE. In DNA, the CDR3 is TGTGCCAGCAGCCCCCAGGACAGGGTTTCGCCCCTCCACTTT. It translates to CASSPQDRVSPLHF. The full variable domain, rest sourced from reference TRBV5-6 and TRBJ1-6, is DAGVTQSPTHLIKTRGQQVTLRCSPKSGHDTVSWYQQALGQGPQFIFQYYEEEERQRGNFPDRFSGHQFPNYSSELNVNALLLGDSALYLCASSPQDRVSPLHFGNGTRLTVT.

This clonotype showed up just a few times. The rearrangement links TRBV4-3 to TRBJ2-7, with D tentatively TRBD2 (6 bases). Germline V gene data show CDR1 as LGHNA and CDR2 as YSLEER. Trimming removed 0 bases from V and 0 bases from J, with 12 bases in between. The CDR3 extends over 16 amino acids. The CDR3 spells CASSQDPGEDSYEQYF. CDR3 in DNA: TGCGCCAGCAGCCAAGATCCGGGAGAGGACTCCTACGAGCAGTACTTC.

The gene calls are TRBV20-1 and TRBJ1-2; D gene uncertain. The CDR3 contains 12 residues. Trimming cost V 6 bases and J 1 base, with 9 bases left between them. Per germline, CDR1 DFQATT and CDR2 SNEGSKA (reference sequence). CDR3 sequence: CSAPFGNYGYTF. The CDR3 DNA sequence: TGCAGTGCCCCCTTTGGTAACTATGGCTACACCTTC.

This chain uses TRBV7-2 with TRBJ2-3; TRBD1 aligns across 7 bases. Germline V CDR1 and CDR2: SGHTA, FQGNSA. The junction had 8 bases not matched to a gene; V was cut back by 5 bases and J by 0 bases. The CDR3 totals 16 residues. CDR3 nucleotide sequence: TGTGCCAGCAGCCTACCTCTCAGGGGGAGCACAGATACGCAGTATTTT. Translating it yields CASSLPLRGSTDTQYF.

This clonotype was detected many times. The chain joins TRBV29-1 to TRBJ2-6; D not resolved. Trimming pared 7 bases from V and 1 base from J, leaving 8 bases between. Germline V gene data show CDR1 as SQVTM and CDR2 as ANQGSEA. This CDR3 is 13 amino acids long. As DNA, the CDR3 is TGCAGCGCTCAGGAATCTGGGGCCAACGTCCTGACTTTC. Translating it yields CSAQESGANVLTF.

This clonotype was recorded a few times. The chain employs TRBV7-9 and TRBJ1-5; D is unresolved. The CDR3 totals 19 residues. Trimming left V 4 bases short and J 5 bases short, with 27 bases between. CDR1 SEHNR and CDR2 FQNEAQ come from the germline V gene (reference sequence). The CDR3 protein is CASSSRMAWMHIDDQPQHF. The CDR3 DNA follows: TGTGCCAGCAGCTCCAGGATGGCATGGATGCATATTGACGATCAGCCCCAGCATTTT.

This rearrangement joins TRBV5-1 to TRBJ2-1; 13 bases are a match to TRBD2. The CDR3 is 16 amino acids. Germline lookup yields CDR1 SGHRS and CDR2 YFSETQ. Unmatched junction bases numbered 6, after V lost 0 bases and J lost 9 bases. DNA of the CDR3: TGCGCCAGCAGCTTGGGACTAGCGGGGGGATGGAGTGAGCAGTTCTTC. Residues: CASSLGLAGGWSEQFF.

This clonotype was detected ten times or more. CDR3 protein: CASSPRGGALDNEQFF. In nucleotides, the CDR3 is TGTGCCAGCAGCCCCAGGGGGGGGGCTTTGGACAATGAGCAGTTCTTC. The chain carries TRBV4-2 and TRBJ2-1; perhaps D is TRBD1 or TRBD2 (7 bases each). The V and J ends lost 4 bases and 5 bases respectively, with 18 bases between them. The germline gives CDR1 LGHNA, CDR2 YNFKEQ. The length of the CDR3 is 16 residues.

This clonotype has just a few counts. The chain uses TRBV5-6 and TRBJ2-1; 7 positions match TRBD1. Germline CDR1 and CDR2: SGHDT and YYEEEE. This CDR3 contains 15 residues. With 4 bases clipped from V and 8 bases from J, the junction kept 12 bases outside the gene matches. CDR3 sequence: CASSVVVDRDDEQFF. CDR3 nucleotides: TGTGCCAGCAGCGTAGTGGTAGACAGGGACGATGAGCAGTTCTTC.

V gene TRBV20-1 combines with J gene TRBJ2-3, with 13 bases matching TRBD2. Germline V gene lookup returns CDR1 DFQATT and CDR2 SNEGSKA (reference sequence). The CDR3 sequence is 15 residues long. Unmatched junction bases numbered 6, after V lost 5 bases and J lost 4 bases. The CDR3 sequence: CSAQRTSGSADTQYF. The CDR3 DNA reads as TGCAGTGCTCAACGGACTAGCGGGAGTGCAGATACGCAGTATTTT.

This chain links TRBV12-3 or TRBV12-4 with TRBJ2-3; tentatively, D is TRBD2 (6 bases). The CDR3 has 13 residues. The ends were cut back, 5 bases at V and 8 bases at J, with 14 bases in the middle. CDR3 sequence: CASSNSGSRTQYF. DNA of the CDR3: TGTGCCAGCAGTAACTCCGGGAGCCGTACGCAGTATTTT.

There are a few counts of this clonotype. The rearrangement uses TRBV7-2 and TRBJ2-1; 7 bases fit TRBD2. V was pared by 1 base and J by 12 bases, with 6 bases of the junction left unmatched. Germline CDR1 is SGHTA and CDR2 is FQGNSA. The CDR3 runs 13 residues. The CDR3 is CASSLGGLAGQFF. The CDR3 DNA reads as TGTGCCAGCAGCTTAGGGGGTTTAGCGGGGCAGTTCTTC.

The rearrangement uses TRBV15 and TRBJ2-1; D gene uncertain. The CDR3 runs 20 residues. The ends were cut back, 0 bases at V and 9 bases at J, with 30 bases in the middle. The V gene's germline CDR1 is LNHNV and CDR2 YYDKDF (reference sequence). CDR3 amino acids: CATSREFVGTPTGAHIEQFF. CDR3 coding DNA: TGTGCCACCAGCAGAGAATTTGTGGGTACCCCCACCGGAGCACACATTGAGCAGTTCTTC.

This clonotype was found a few times. The chain uses TRBV29-1 and TRBJ2-7; TRBD1 matches at 12 bases. With 6 bases clipped from V and 3 bases from J, the junction kept 18 bases outside the gene matches. Germline loops: CDR1 SQVTM, CDR2 ANQGSEA. This CDR3 is built from 18 residues. The CDR3, as DNA: TGCAGCGTGGATCCCGGGACAGGGGGCCAGGAGTCCTACTACGAGCAGTACTTC. Translated, it gives CSVDPGTGGQESYYEQYF.

This clonotype has just a few counts. The CDR3 nucleotides are TGCAGCGTCCCCCGGGGCAGTGACTCCTACAATGAGCAGTTCTTC. Its translation is CSVPRGSDSYNEQFF. The rearrangement uses TRBV29-1 and TRBJ2-1; possibly TRBD1 or TRBD2 for D (5 bases each). This CDR3 spans 15 amino acids. The germline gives CDR1 SQVTM, CDR2 ANQGSEA. V was cut by 6 bases and J by 0 bases, with 15 bases left in between.

This clonotype came up a few times. Relative to the germline gene, one junction end is altered; a read error may explain this. V and J are TRBV5-1 and TRBJ2-3; TRBD2 aligns across 10 bases. CDR3 length: 15 amino acids. In germline, CDR1 is SGHRS, CDR2 YFSETQ. CDR3 amino acids: CASSLGTSGTDTQYF. In nucleotides, the CDR3 is TGTGCCAGCAGCTTAGGGACTAGCGGCACAGATACGCAGTATTTT. The variable domain in full, completed from reference TRBV5-1 and TRBJ2-3, reads KAGVTQTPRYLIKTRGQQVTLSCSPISGHRSVSWYQQTPGQGLQFLFEYFSETQRNKGNFPGRFSGRQFSNSRSEMNVSTLELGDSALYLCASSLGTSGTDTQYFGPGTRLTVL.

V and J are TRBV5-1 and TRBJ2-3; 10 bases fit TRBD2. The germline CDR1 and CDR2 sequences are SGHRS and YFSETQ. The CDR3 contains 16 residues. V was clipped by 5 bases and J by 0 bases; unmatched bases: 6. CDR3 sequence (DNA): TGCGCCAGCAGAGCCACTAGCGGGGTGAGCACAGATACGCAGTATTTT. As protein: CASRATSGVSTDTQYF.